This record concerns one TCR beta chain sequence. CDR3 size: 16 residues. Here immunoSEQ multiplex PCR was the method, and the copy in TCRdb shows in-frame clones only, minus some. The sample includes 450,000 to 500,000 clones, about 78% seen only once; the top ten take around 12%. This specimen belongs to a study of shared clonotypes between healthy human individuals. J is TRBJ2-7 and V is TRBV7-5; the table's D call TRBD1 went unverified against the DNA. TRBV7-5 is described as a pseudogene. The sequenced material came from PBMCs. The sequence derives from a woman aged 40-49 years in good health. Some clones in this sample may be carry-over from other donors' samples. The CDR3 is CARSPRDRALSYEQYF. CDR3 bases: TGTGCCAGAAGCCCAAGGGACAGGGCTTTATCCTACGAGCAGTACTTC.